The present TCR beta chain was sequenced within a study of identical twins listed by TCRdb under 2016. With respect to the entire study: To test whether fetal clonotypes persist, the study used deep sequencing on TCR alpha and beta repertoires from monozygotic twins, unrelated adults of various ages, and cord blood. To rule out contamination, replicate twin experiments were performed at different times with different library preparation protocols.

Libraries were made using 5' RACE. The run used an Illumina HiSeq 2000. Template switching introduced a universal primer binding site; the final cDNA contained a unique molecular identifier, enabling accurate counting of TCR cDNA molecules. Specific primers in the conserved constant-segment region were used to synthesize first-strand cDNA for TCR alpha and beta chains. To control for contamination, every cDNA library carried two barcodes: a SMART-Mk sample barcode plus Illumina barcodes. TruSeq adapter sequences, together with Illumina sample barcodes, were added in two successive PCR steps. Sequencing of the TCR alpha and beta cDNA libraries was done on the Illumina HiSeq platform using custom primers. As for the authors' bioinformatics: Unique molecular identifiers were extracted from raw reads with MiGEC, and CDR3 positions were determined with MiXCR. For each individual, recombination models were inferred using an EM algorithm with the repgenHMM and IGoR tools. Shared clonotype analysis was performed with the tcR package in R, normalizing sharing by the product of cloneset sizes. To study raw recombination without the effects of thymic and clonal selection, out-of-frame nonproductive sequences were analyzed. TCRdb cleaned the public reads at Q25 with fastp, built clones with MiXCR and kept in-frame beta chains. For every CDR3 protein sequence, its rows merge into one entry that carries the most common genes and DNA. The V and J calls and clone size come from TCRdb's table, not from the authors' own analysis. The sample data list over 200,000 distinct CDR3 sequences, and over 5.5% of these were observed just once. More than 12% of the sample rests with the top ten.

Every donor in the study was a healthy Caucasian. The twin cohort consisted of three pairs of female monozygotic twins, all aged roughly 18 to 29 years. CD4+ and CD8+ T cell populations were isolated with positive isolation kits from Invitrogen. Comment on this clonotype: Its recognized antigen is unknown. No base-level quality is on record; no much larger clone is a single base apart.

Trimming at the junction amounts to 7 bases on V and 4 bases on J, and the germline ends lie 8 bases apart. CDR1 is given as SQVTM and CDR2 as ANQGSEA, both from the germline V gene. The CDR3 covers 11 residues, taking in both the cysteine and the phenylalanine. Only CDR3 DNA is held: 33 bases, read in frame from base 1. The paper's findings and limits, for the study overall: Because the same donors could not be followed over many years, the conclusions depended on cross-sectional statistical analysis. Abundant cord blood beta clonotypes had fewer insertions, young adult naive repertoires showed a similar but weaker trend, and memory repertoires showed no such trend. In monozygotic twins, out-of-frame TCR alpha sharing was systematically underestimated by recombination models, although the models agreed with sharing between unrelated individuals. A weaker excess of twin sharing was found in beta out-of-frame sequences because the signal-to-noise ratio was lowered by fewer shared sequences. Invariant T cells such as MAIT and iNKT could partly confound zero-insertion analyses, although diverse VJ usage argued against such confounding for most clonotypes. Out-of-frame TCR alpha sequences shared between twins showed an excess of low generation-probability sequences compared with coincidental sharing between unrelated individuals.

Separately, the same data were catalogued under a study of T cells expressing NK-cell markers. Reported in the second study: TCR beta-chain repertoires were profiled in sorted CD3+CD56+NKG2C+, CD3+CD56+NKG2C- and CD3+CD56-NKG2C+ T-cell subsets from eight donors. Of the eight sequenced donors, seven were found to be HCMV-seropositive and one was found to be HCMV-seronegative. In several experiments an anti-gammadeltaTCR antibody was added to restrict sorting to alphabetaTCR-expressing T cells. In five to seven donors, the dominant CD3+CD56+NKG2C+ clonotypes were among the top 10 CD8+ clonotypes and accounted for about 1.0-7.5% of CD8+ T cells. Those dominant clonotypes were again the most abundant among CD3+CD56-NKG2C+ cells in a handful of donors, at about 25-60.1%. Whether the expanded NKG2C-expressing T cell clones were specific for HCMV antigens remained unclear. The eight sequenced donors were randomly selected healthy volunteers, three men and five women. A commercial ELISA kit detecting HCMV-specific IgG in serum was used to determine HCMV serostatus. MIGEC was used to demultiplex reads and group reads by UMI, and MiTCR was used to assemble and quantify clonotypes. To remove erroneous sequences, TCR cDNA sequences were retained only when supported by two or more reads. The tcR package was used for downstream repertoire analysis, with clonotypes matched between fractions based on CDR3 nucleotide sequence plus V segment. VDJmatch was used to annotate antigen specificity against VDJdb, with one amino acid substitution in CDR3 permitted.

This sequence originates from a woman between 18 and 29 years old in good health. Sequencing was carried out using CD8+ T cells sorted from blood. The chain joins TRBV29-1 to TRBJ2-1; perhaps TRBD2 is the D gene, with 5 bases matching. The nucleotide sequence is TGCAGCGCCGGAGGTTACAATGAGCAGTTCTTC. The encoded protein is CSAGGYNEQFF.